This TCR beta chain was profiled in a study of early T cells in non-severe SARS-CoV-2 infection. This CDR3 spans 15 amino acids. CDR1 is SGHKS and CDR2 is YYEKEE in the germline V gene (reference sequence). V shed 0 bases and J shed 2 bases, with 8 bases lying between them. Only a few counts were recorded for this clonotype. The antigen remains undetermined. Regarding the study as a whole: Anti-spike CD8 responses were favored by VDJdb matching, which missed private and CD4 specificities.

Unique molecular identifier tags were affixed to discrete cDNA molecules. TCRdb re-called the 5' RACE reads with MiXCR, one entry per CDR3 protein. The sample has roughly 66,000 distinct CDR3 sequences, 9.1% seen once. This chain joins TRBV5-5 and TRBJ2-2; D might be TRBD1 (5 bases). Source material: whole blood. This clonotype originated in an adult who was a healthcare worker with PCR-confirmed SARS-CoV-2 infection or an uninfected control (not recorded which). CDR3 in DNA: TGTGCCAGCAGCTTGGAAGGACAAAACACCGGGGAGCTGTTTTTT. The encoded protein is CASSLEGQNTGELFF.